This T cell receptor (beta chain) was captured by sequencing in a study of shared T cell receptors in the human thymus. A few counts support this clone. Trimming left V 5 bases short and J 4 bases short, with 11 bases between. Per the germline V gene, CDR1 is MNHEY and CDR2 is SMNVEV (reference sequence). This CDR3 has 13 amino acids. Profiled with immunoSEQ multiplex PCR; TCRdb holds only in-frame clones, not every one. The sample holds under 700,000 clones, roughly 74% seen once. This sample was shared with a second study, whose subject was human thymus T cells. That report adds: Thymus specimens were resections from corrective heart surgery. Biased V and J segment usage appeared in thymus and peripheral blood.

The sequenced sample consisted of thymocytes. The sequence was collected from a boy under three years old with a congenital heart defect. This sequence joins TRBV27 and TRBJ1-2, with a possible D match to TRBD1 (5 bases). This chain's CDR3 is CASSAGRGYGYTF. As DNA, the CDR3 is TGTGCCAGCAGTGCTGGGAGGGGCTATGGCTACACCTTC.